Listed below are T cell receptor beta chains from one sample, sequenced in a study of blood T cell repertoires in COVID-19. The data were produced by immunoSEQ multiplex PCR, yet TCRdb's version contains in-frame clones alone and is incomplete. The sample has 60,000 to 75,000 clones, roughly 89% seen once. Sequenced input: peripheral blood. The source is a young man with acute or convalescent COVID-19. CDR3s include the opening cysteine and the closing phenylalanine or tryptophan. Each record gives: V gene, J gene, D gene, clone size, CDR3 DNA, CDR3 protein. D genes are given only for firm matches. Clone size is not always given. Where it is, it says once, few, many or a class for expanded clones.

v_gene: TRBV11-2; j_gene: TRBJ1-2; d_gene: TRBD1; abundance: NA; CDR3nt: TGTGCCAGCAGCCCAGGGGACAGTCGGGTTGGCTACACCTTC; CDR3aa: CASSPGDSRVGYTF
v_gene: TRBV7-2; j_gene: TRBJ1-1; d_gene: NA; abundance: NA; CDR3nt: TGTGCCAGCAGCTTAGCATCAGGGCCGGGCACTGAAGCTTTCTTT; CDR3aa: CASSLASGPGTEAFF
v_gene: TRBV5-1; j_gene: TRBJ2-1; d_gene: TRBD2; abundance: NA; CDR3nt: TGCGCCAGCAGGGTTCTAGCGGGGGGCATAAATGAGCAGTTCTTC; CDR3aa: CASRVLAGGINEQFF
v_gene: TRBV5-1; j_gene: TRBJ1-2; d_gene: NA; abundance: few; CDR3nt: TGCGCCAGCAGCTTGGGTTCGTATGGCTACACCTTC; CDR3aa: CASSLGSYGYTF
v_gene: TRBV7-2; j_gene: TRBJ2-7; d_gene: TRBD1; abundance: once; CDR3nt: TGTGCCAGCAGCTTAGGAGGGGACAGGGCTTACGAGCAGTACTTC; CDR3aa: CASSLGGDRAYEQYF
v_gene: TRBV7-8; j_gene: TRBJ2-1; d_gene: NA; abundance: once; CDR3nt: TGTGCCAGCAGCAACAGCGGGGCGACAGGGGCCGGGGGTGAGCAGTTCTTC; CDR3aa: CASSNSGATGAGGEQFF
v_gene: TRBV11-2; j_gene: TRBJ2-1; d_gene: TRBD2; abundance: NA; CDR3nt: TGTGCCAGCCGTCCAGCGGGAGCCTCATACAATGAGCAGTTCTTC; CDR3aa: CASRPAGASYNEQFF
v_gene: TRBV5-1; j_gene: TRBJ1-4; d_gene: NA; abundance: NA; CDR3nt: TGCGCCAGCAGCCGTTCGCCCCAGGTGGTCGGTGAAAAACTGTTTTTT; CDR3aa: CASSRSPQVVGEKLFF
v_gene: TRBV3-1/TRBV3-2; j_gene: TRBJ2-7; d_gene: NA; abundance: few; CDR3nt: TGTGCCAGCAGCCAAGGTACGGGCGAGCAGTACTTC; CDR3aa: CASSQGTGEQYF
v_gene: TRBV2; j_gene: TRBJ1-4; d_gene: TRBD1; abundance: NA; CDR3nt: TGTGCCAGTAATCGACAGGGTTGGACTAATGAAAAACTGTTTTTT; CDR3aa: CASNRQGWTNEKLFF
v_gene: TRBV5-1; j_gene: TRBJ1-4; d_gene: TRBD1; abundance: NA; CDR3nt: TGCGCCAGCAGCTTGGGGGGACAGGGCAATGAAAAACTGTTTTTT; CDR3aa: CASSLGGQGNEKLFF
v_gene: TRBV7-2; j_gene: TRBJ1-2; d_gene: TRBD1; abundance: NA; CDR3nt: TGTGCCAGCAGCCTACAGGGGCCTCATTCGGATGGCTACACCTTC; CDR3aa: CASSLQGPHSDGYTF
v_gene: TRBV11-2; j_gene: TRBJ1-2; d_gene: NA; abundance: NA; CDR3nt: TGTGCCAGCAGCTCCAGGGGCGGCTACACCTTC; CDR3aa: CASSSRGGYTF
v_gene: TRBV19; j_gene: TRBJ1-5; d_gene: NA; abundance: NA; CDR3nt: TGTGCCAGTAGTACCCGGGGGGATCATAGCAATCAGCCCCAGCATTTT; CDR3aa: CASSTRGDHSNQPQHF
v_gene: TRBV3-1/TRBV3-2; j_gene: TRBJ2-1; d_gene: NA; abundance: NA; CDR3nt: TGTGCCAGCAGCCACCCCGGGACTCAAAGGGAGCAGTTCTTC; CDR3aa: CASSHPGTQREQFF
v_gene: TRBV19; j_gene: TRBJ2-1; d_gene: NA; abundance: NA; CDR3nt: TGTGCCAGTAGTCCGGTTGGGGGCAGGGGTTATCTCGGGCAGTTCTTC; CDR3aa: CASSPVGGRGYLGQFF
v_gene: TRBV4-1; j_gene: TRBJ1-2; d_gene: NA; abundance: NA; CDR3nt: TGCGCCAGCAGCCAAGGGTTACAGGGTGAAGCACCCTATGGCTACACCTTC; CDR3aa: CASSQGLQGEAPYGYTF
v_gene: TRBV2; j_gene: TRBJ1-2; d_gene: NA; abundance: NA; CDR3nt: TGTGCCAGCAGTGAAGGCACGGTCTATGGCTACACCTTC; CDR3aa: CASSEGTVYGYTF
v_gene: TRBV4-2; j_gene: TRBJ2-2; d_gene: NA; abundance: NA; CDR3nt: TGTGCCAGCAGCCAAGGTACAGATAACACCGGGGAGCTGTTTTTT; CDR3aa: CASSQGTDNTGELFF
v_gene: TRBV7-9; j_gene: TRBJ1-2; d_gene: TRBD1; abundance: NA; CDR3nt: TGTGCCAGCAGCCGACAGGGCTATGGCTACACCTTC; CDR3aa: CASSRQGYGYTF
v_gene: TRBV11-2; j_gene: TRBJ2-7; d_gene: TRBD2; abundance: few; CDR3nt: TGTGCCAGCAGCTTAGAGCTAGGACTAGCGGGAGCCTACGAGCAGTACTTC; CDR3aa: CASSLELGLAGAYEQYF
v_gene: TRBV7-8; j_gene: TRBJ1-2; d_gene: NA; abundance: NA; CDR3nt: TGTGCCAGCAGCTTAGTGGCTGGCCAGACTAACTATGGCTACACCTTC; CDR3aa: CASSLVAGQTNYGYTF
v_gene: TRBV6-2/TRBV6-3; j_gene: TRBJ2-1; d_gene: NA; abundance: few; CDR3nt: TGTGCCAGCAGTTCGAAACTCGGACCTGGGAGCTCCTACAATGAGCAGTTCTTC; CDR3aa: CASSSKLGPGSSYNEQFF
v_gene: TRBV11-2; j_gene: TRBJ2-4; d_gene: NA; abundance: NA; CDR3nt: TGTGCCAGCAGCTTATACGGAGCCAAAAACATTCAGTACTTC; CDR3aa: CASSLYGAKNIQYF
v_gene: TRBV9; j_gene: TRBJ2-3; d_gene: NA; abundance: NA; CDR3nt: TGTGCCAGCAGCCCTTCTAAAGATACGCAGTATTTT; CDR3aa: CASSPSKDTQYF
v_gene: TRBV10-3; j_gene: TRBJ1-5; d_gene: NA; abundance: NA; CDR3nt: TGTGCCATCAGTGAGATAATCGGACAGAATCAGCCCCAGCATTTT; CDR3aa: CAISEIIGQNQPQHF
v_gene: TRBV15; j_gene: TRBJ1-4; d_gene: NA; abundance: NA; CDR3nt: TGTGCCACCAGCAGAGATACCTGGAGACCTTCGAATAATGAAAAACTGTTTTTT; CDR3aa: CATSRDTWRPSNNEKLFF
v_gene: TRBV5-1; j_gene: TRBJ1-4; d_gene: NA; abundance: NA; CDR3nt: TGCGCCAGCAGCTTGGTTGCAGCAACTAATGAAAAACTGTTTTTT; CDR3aa: CASSLVAATNEKLFF
v_gene: TRBV18; j_gene: TRBJ1-3; d_gene: NA; abundance: NA; CDR3nt: TGTGCCAGCTCACCGGTGGAGAGGAGGGCTGGAAACACCATATATTTT; CDR3aa: CASSPVERRAGNTIYF
v_gene: TRBV2; j_gene: TRBJ1-1; d_gene: TRBD1; abundance: NA; CDR3nt: TGTGCCAGCAGTGAAGCGGAACAGGGGGCAGCTTTCTTT; CDR3aa: CASSEAEQGAAFF